Listed here are 20 T cell receptor beta chains from one sample, sequenced in a study of monozygotic twins with cystic fibrosis. The protocol was immunoSEQ multiplex PCR, while the TCRdb copy is restricted to in-frame clones and leaves out a portion. This table holds about 35,000 clones, roughly 66% found once. The source material was blood. Receptor source: a girl under 18 with cystic fibrosis.

The rearrangement uses TRBV28 and TRBJ1-2, with 7 bases fitting TRBD1. The CDR3 consists of 14 residues. Unmatched junction bases numbered 9, after V lost 5 bases and J lost 6 bases. CDR1 is MDHEN and CDR2 is SYDVKM in the germline V gene. The CDR3 region is CASSGYGQDNGYTF. The CDR3 bases are TGTGCCAGCAGTGGGTACGGACAGGATAATGGCTACACCTTC.

V usage is TRBV6-1 and J usage is TRBJ1-1; 8 bases line up with TRBD1. CDR1 is MNHNS and CDR2 is SASEGT in the germline V gene. Losses at the gene ends were 6 bases for V and 8 bases for J; bases not matched to a gene: 11. CDR3 length: 14 amino acids. CDR3 amino acids: CASSLNGQGEEAFF. CDR3 coding DNA: TGTGCCAGCAGCTTGAACGGACAGGGAGAGGAAGCTTTCTTT.

The chain recombines TRBV19 with TRBJ2-7, with D hard to call. The germline CDR1 and CDR2 sequences are LNHDA and SQIVND (reference sequence). The CDR3 is 13 amino acids. V was shortened by 4 bases and J by 3 bases, with 10 bases between the two germline ends. CDR3 protein: CASSTGSYYEQYF. CDR3 sequence (DNA): TGTGCCAGTAGTACCGGATCCTACTACGAGCAGTACTTC.

The chain combines TRBV10-3 with TRBJ1-2, with D maybe TRBD1 (5 bases). Germline CDR1 ENHRY, CDR2 SYGVKD. The CDR3 length is 15 residues. V gave up 0 bases and J gave up 6 bases, with 14 bases separating them. CDR3 residues: CAISESNGRANGYTF. CDR3 coding DNA: TGTGCCATCAGTGAGTCGAATGGCAGGGCCAATGGCTACACCTTC.

This clone was observed once. This chain joins TRBV10-2 and TRBJ2-1, with 14 bases identical to TRBD2. Germline CDR1 reads WSHSY; CDR2 reads SAAADI. Trimming cost V 6 bases and J 8 bases; bases outside gene matches: 12. This CDR3 comprises 17 residues. CDR3 in DNA: TGCGCCAGCAGACCTAGGACTAGCGGGAGGCTGGGTCATGAGCAGTTCTTC. Protein: CASRPRTSGRLGHEQFF.

This sequence joins TRBV10-3 and TRBJ2-5; D gene uncertain. CDR1 and CDR2 (germline): ENHRY, SYGVKD. This CDR3 is 11 amino acids long. V lost 6 bases to trimming and J lost 2 bases, with 4 bases between them. DNA of the CDR3: TGTGCCATCAGAGAACAAGAGACCCAGTACTTC. Residues: CAIREQETQYF.

The chain joins TRBV5-1 to TRBJ2-7; 9 bases agree with TRBD2. Germline V gene lookup returns CDR1 SGHRS and CDR2 YFSETQ. The CDR3 runs to 15 residues. V was pared by 3 bases and J by 2 bases, with 6 bases of the junction left unmatched. CDR3 DNA sequence: TGCGCCAGCAGCTGGGGGACTAGCCTCGCCTACGAGCAGTACTTC. Its protein is CASSWGTSLAYEQYF.

The chain is built from TRBV21-1 and TRBJ2-7; the table's TRBD2 call for D was not verified on the DNA. TRBV21-1 is a recognized pseudogene. The CDR3 is 15 amino acids. CDR3 amino acids: CASSSGLAGVGEQYV. CDR3 nucleotides: TGTGCCAGCAGCTCGGGACTAGCGGGAGTAGGGGAGCAGTACGTC.

The CDR3 DNA follows: TGCAGCGTTGAAACAGGACTAGGGTACAATGAGCAGTTCTTC. Translating gives CSVETGLGYNEQFF. V and J are TRBV29-1 and TRBJ2-1, with 7 bases fitting TRBD2. Germline V gene sequence: CDR1 SQVTM, CDR2 ANQGSEA. This CDR3 has 14 amino acids. Unmatched junction bases numbered 5, after V lost 2 bases and J lost 4 bases.

This chain connects TRBV4-1 to TRBJ2-5; D uncertain. Trimming took off 4 bases at V and 2 bases at J, with 11 bases between the two ends. Per the germline V gene, CDR1 is MGHRA and CDR2 is YSYEKL. The CDR3 contains 14 residues. CDR3: CASSPRAVQETQYF. CDR3 sequence (DNA): TGCGCCAGCAGCCCCCGGGCTGTACAAGAGACCCAGTACTTC.

J is TRBJ2-7 and V is TRBV9; the match to TRBD2 covers 12 bases. V shed 0 bases and J 6 bases; nucleotides not matched to a gene: 1. CDR1 and CDR2 from the germline V gene are SGDLS and YYNGEE. The CDR3 runs 14 residues. The CDR3 DNA reads as TGTGCCAGCAGCGTAGGACTAGCGGGAGCCGAGCAGTACTTC. The encoded protein is CASSVGLAGAEQYF.

The chain recombines TRBV4-2 with TRBJ2-1; 7 nucleotides match TRBD2. From germline, CDR1 is LGHNA and CDR2 YNFKEQ. The J segment lost 0 bases and the V segment lost 1 base, leaving 9 bases of the junction unmatched. The CDR3 covers 18 residues. The CDR3 bases are TGTGCCAGCAGCCAAGGTGGGCCGGGAGGAAGCTCCTACAATGAGCAGTTCTTC. It translates to CASSQGGPGGSSYNEQFF.

The chain employs TRBV27 and TRBJ2-7; 8 bases are a match to TRBD2. Trimming at V came to 4 bases and at J to 4 bases, leaving 6 bases not matched to a gene. Germline CDR1 is MNHEY and CDR2 is SMNVEV (reference sequence). This CDR3 comprises 14 residues. The CDR3 DNA reads TGTGCCAGCAGTTCAGCGGGAGCAGGGTACGAGCAGTACTTC. Amino acid sequence: CASSSAGAGYEQYF.

The J gene is TRBJ1-3, the V gene TRBV6-6; D call uncertain. The germline gives CDR1 MNHNY, CDR2 SVGAGI (reference sequence). The CDR3 spans 16 residues. The V end was cut by 0 bases, the J end by 0 bases, with 9 bases between. Here the CDR3 reads CASSYSTIPSGNTIYF. The CDR3 DNA reads TGTGCCAGCAGTTACTCGACTATCCCCTCTGGAAACACCATATATTTT.

The chain uses TRBV7-2 and TRBJ2-3; a possible D gene is TRBD2 (5 bases). This CDR3 contains 15 residues. CDR1 is SGHTA, CDR2 FQGNSA, per germline. Deletions cut 1 base from V and 2 bases from J, with 10 bases between. In DNA, the CDR3 is TGTGCCAGCAGCTTAGGGGCGGGCCTCACAGATACGCAGTATTTT. This sequence encodes CASSLGAGLTDTQYF.

This rearrangement joins TRBV7-8 to TRBJ1-1; perhaps TRBD1 as D (6 bases). The CDR3 is made up of 13 amino acids. Trimming removed 2 bases from V and 4 bases from J, with 8 bases in between. Germline values: CDR1 SGHVS, CDR2 FQNEAQ. The CDR3, as DNA: TGTGCCAGCAGCTTAAGGGGGACCACTGAAGCTTTCTTT. This sequence encodes CASSLRGTTEAFF.

In its sample, this clone was seen once. This rearrangement joins TRBV27 to TRBJ2-7; D possibly corresponds to TRBD1 (5 bases). Germline CDR1 MNHEY, CDR2 SMNVEV (reference sequence). The CDR3 sequence is 14 residues long. V lost 1 base to trimming and J lost 5 bases, with 12 bases between them. The CDR3 bases are TGTGCCAGCAGTTTATGGGGCCACGCAGACGAGCAGTACTTC. Protein: CASSLWGHADEQYF.

The chain employs TRBV19 and TRBJ2-3, with D possibly TRBD2 on 5 matching bases. CDR3 length equals 14 residues. V lost 4 bases and J 2 bases, leaving 10 bases between the germline ends. Germline CDR1 reads LNHDA; CDR2 reads SQIVND (reference sequence). For the CDR3, the DNA is TGTGCCAGTAGTAAGGCGGGTCCCACAGATACGCAGTATTTT. As protein: CASSKAGPTDTQYF.

The sample holds a few counts of this clone. V and J are TRBV5-1 and TRBJ2-1; TRBD2 matches at 13 bases. Germline V gene data show CDR1 as SGHRS and CDR2 as YFSETQ. V lost 2 bases and J lost 4; bases outside the gene matches: 3. This CDR3 is built from 16 residues. This CDR3 is CASSLPLAGGYNEQFF. The CDR3, as DNA: TGCGCCAGCAGCTTACCACTAGCGGGAGGGTACAATGAGCAGTTCTTC.

V is TRBV11-2 and J is TRBJ2-7; TRBD2 is a possible D gene (6 bases). This CDR3 comprises 14 residues. Deletions cut 2 bases from V and 1 base from J, with 9 bases between. The V gene's germline CDR1 is SGHAT and CDR2 FQNNGV. In DNA form, the CDR3 reads TGTGCCAGCAGCTTATCCGCGGGATCCTACGAGCAGTACTTC. Its translation is CASSLSAGSYEQYF. Looking up the rest from reference TRBV11-2 and TRBJ2-7 gives the full variable domain: EAGVAQSPRYKIIEKRQSVAFWCNPISGHATLYWYQQILGQGPKLLIQFQNNGVVDDSQLPKDRFSAERLKGVDSTLKIQPAKLEDSAVYLCASSLSAGSYEQYFGPGTRLTVT.